The 3 T cell receptor beta chains below come from one sample, sequenced in a study of early T cells in non-severe SARS-CoV-2 infection. One entry per CDR3 protein results from TCRdb running MiXCR on the 5' RACE reads. Among approximately 45,000 distinct CDR3 sequences, 11% were seen once, and the ten largest hold roughly 9.7%. The sample was whole blood. Every receptor here comes from an adult who was a healthcare worker with PCR-confirmed SARS-CoV-2 infection or an uninfected control (not recorded which).

The chain recombines TRBV7-2 with TRBJ1-6; D gene unclear. Deletions cut 5 bases from V and 9 bases from J, with 11 bases between. CDR3 size: 13 residues. Germline V gene sequence: CDR1 SGHTA, CDR2 FQGNSA. The CDR3 DNA sequence: TGTGCCAGCAGCCCAGGCGGGTTTTCACCCCTCCACTTT. Its protein is CASSPGGFSPLHF.

The gene calls are TRBV19 and TRBJ2-5; tentatively, D is TRBD2 (6 bases). Germline CDR1 reads LNHDA; CDR2 reads SQIVND (reference sequence). This CDR3 is built from 13 residues. The V end lost 5 bases, the J end lost 5 bases, and 12 bases lay between the germline ends. The CDR3 region is CASSPPGGETQYF. The CDR3, as DNA: TGTGCCAGTAGTCCCCCTGGAGGGGAGACCCAGTACTTC.

The chain joins TRBV30 to TRBJ2-5; TRBD1 agrees at 10 bases. The germline V gene has CDR1 GTSNPN and CDR2 SVGIG (reference sequence). The CDR3 loop spans 15 amino acids. J lost 4 bases, V lost 0 bases, and 5 bases had no gene match. In nucleotides, the CDR3 is TGTGCCTGGAGTGTTGGGACAGGGGCAGGAGAGACCCAGTACTTC. This encodes CAWSVGTGAGETQYF.